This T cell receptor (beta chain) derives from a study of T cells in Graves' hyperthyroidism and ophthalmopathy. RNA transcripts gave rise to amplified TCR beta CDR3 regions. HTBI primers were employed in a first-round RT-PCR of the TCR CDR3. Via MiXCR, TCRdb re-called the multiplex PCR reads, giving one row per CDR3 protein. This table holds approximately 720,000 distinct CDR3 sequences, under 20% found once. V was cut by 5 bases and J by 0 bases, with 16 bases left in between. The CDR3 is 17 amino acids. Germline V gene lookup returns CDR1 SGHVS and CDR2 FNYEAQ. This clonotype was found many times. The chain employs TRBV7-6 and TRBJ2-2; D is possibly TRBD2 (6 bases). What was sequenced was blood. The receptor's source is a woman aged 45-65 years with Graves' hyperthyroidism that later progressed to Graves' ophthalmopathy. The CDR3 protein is CASSHRYSGANTGELFF. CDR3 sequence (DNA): TGTGCCAGCAGCCACAGATATAGCGGAGCGAACACCGGGGAGCTGTTTTTT. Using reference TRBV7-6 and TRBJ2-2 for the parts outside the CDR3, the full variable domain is GAGVSQSPRYKVTKRGQDVALRCDPISGHVSLYWYRQALGQGPEFLTYFNYEAQQDKSGLPNDRFSAERPEGSISTLTIQRTEQRDSAMYRCASSHRYSGANTGELFFGEGSRLTVL.